This T cell receptor beta chain emerged from a study of blood T cell repertoires in COVID-19. Overall study context: In each case, the material was cDNA or gDNA derived from T cells, B-cell-depleted T cells, or PBMCs.

Original analysis: Cell counts per sample came from amplifying reference gene primers. Sequencing used immunoSEQ multiplex PCR; TCRdb keeps in-frame clones, though not all of them. The V and J calls and clone size are taken from that table; D and trimming were inferred from the DNA. The repertoire holds over 300,000 clones, with about 85% as singletons. This clone was seen once. Clinical histories supplied by participants themselves formed the basis of cohort assignment. Recovered Cohort 3 donors showed two negative PCRs, clearance, or symptom resolution. Germline CDR1 SGHVS, CDR2 FQNEAQ. CDR3 size: 13 residues. Trimming left V 5 bases short and J 7 bases short, with 12 bases between.

The chain is built from TRBV7-8 and TRBJ2-4; the D gene is possibly TRBD1 (5 bases). This clonotype was sampled from a woman aged 25 to 39 who had recovered from COVID-19. Sequencing was done on a sample of PBMCs or T cells enriched from blood (not recorded which). CDR3 bases: TGTGCCAGCAGCGTAGAGTCAGGGAACATTCAGTACTTC. The encoded protein is CASSVESGNIQYF.